These 20 T cell receptor beta chains share one sample of origin, sequenced in a study of vaccination effects on CD4 cells after COVID-19. Produced via immunoSEQ multiplex PCR; TCRdb's table is partial and in-frame only. The repertoire includes some 14,000 clones, approximately 80% of them detected once, and just under 25% sits in the top ten. The ViraFEST assay expanded antigen-specific CD4+ T cells with viral peptide pools before sequencing. Cultured cells yielded isolated CD4+ T cells after about ten days. Infection with SARS-CoV-2 occurred in the person between March and December 2020, and PCR confirmed it. Participants completed two doses of the BNT162b2 or mRNA-1273 vaccine. The antigens of these receptors remain unknown. This specimen was CD4+ T cells from PBMCs cultured with HCoV-NL63 spike peptides, taken after COVID-19 vaccination. The receptor source for this set is a human donor who had a prior SARS-CoV-2 infection.

The chain joins TRBV29-1 to TRBJ2-1; D gene ambiguous. V was clipped by 4 bases and J by 2 bases, with 12 bases between them. The CDR3 spans 14 residues. Germline CDR1 reads SQVTM; CDR2 reads ANQGSEA. CDR3 nucleotides: TGCAGCGTTGTCCAGACCATCACCTACAATGAGCAGTTCTTC. Translation: CSVVQTITYNEQFF.

The chain joins TRBV11-3 to TRBJ2-7, with 7 bases identical to TRBD2. CDR3 length: 15 amino acids. Losses at the gene ends were 5 bases for V and 4 bases for J; bases not matched to a gene: 11. The germline CDR1 and CDR2 sequences are SGHNT and YENEEA. DNA for the CDR3: TGTGCCAGCAGCCAGCATGAACTAGCGTTGTACGAGCAGTACTTC. It encodes CASSQHELALYEQYF.

The chain joins TRBV7-6 to TRBJ2-2, with 8 nucleotides matching TRBD1. The CDR3 spans 15 residues. V was clipped by 5 bases and J by 3 bases; unmatched bases: 5. The germline gives CDR1 SGHVS, CDR2 FNYEAQ. In nucleotides, the CDR3 is TGTGCCAGCAGCATTACAGGGGGGTACACCGGGGAGCTGTTTTTT. It yields the protein CASSITGGYTGELFF.

The J gene is TRBJ2-2, the V gene TRBV15; D is ambiguous. Germline CDR1 reads LNHNV; CDR2 reads YYDKDF (reference sequence). The CDR3 covers 14 residues. V was shortened by 0 bases and J by 7 bases, with 9 bases between the two germline ends. The CDR3 sequence is CATSRDKDGGELFF. The CDR3 DNA sequence: TGTGCCACCAGCAGAGATAAGGACGGCGGGGAGCTGTTTTTT.

The chain recombines TRBV4-3 with TRBJ2-1; D possibly uses TRBD1 or TRBD2 (5 bases each). The V and J ends lost 3 bases and 4 bases respectively, with 13 bases between them. This CDR3 is built from 15 residues. CDR1 is LGHNA and CDR2 is YSLEER in the germline V gene. The CDR3 loop reads CASSHRAGVYNEQFF. Here the CDR3 DNA reads TGCGCCAGCAGCCACAGGGCCGGGGTTTACAATGAGCAGTTCTTC.

The V gene is TRBV9, the J gene TRBJ2-5; unclear D gene. The germline V gene encodes CDR1 SGDLS and CDR2 YYNGEE. Trimming pared 3 bases from V and 1 base from J, leaving 7 bases between. The CDR3 sequence is 13 residues long. For the CDR3, the DNA is TGTGCCAGCAGCGGGAACCCCCAAGAGACCCAGTACTTC. Amino acids: CASSGNPQETQYF.

The rearrangement uses TRBV18 and TRBJ1-4; the D is unclear. The germline V gene encodes CDR1 KGHSH and CDR2 LQKENI. Trimming took 2 bases from V and 7 from J, leaving 5 bases between them. The CDR3 length is 12 residues. CDR3 DNA sequence: TGTGCCAGCTCACCAGGGCGTGAAAAACTGTTTTTT. Its protein product is CASSPGREKLFF.

The chain employs TRBV4-1 and TRBJ2-3; TRBD2 aligns across 12 bases. This CDR3 is built from 19 residues. Germline V gene lookup returns CDR1 MGHRA and CDR2 YSYEKL. V dropped 5 bases and J dropped 6; count of bases not matched to a gene: 18. The CDR3 spells CASSKGLAGFSTRVDTQYF. CDR3 DNA: TGCGCCAGCAGCAAAGGACTAGCGGGGTTTTCAACTCGAGTGGATACGCAGTATTTT.

The chain uses TRBV9 and TRBJ2-2, with 9 bases lining up with TRBD2. V lost 3 bases to trimming and J lost 0 bases; unmatched junction nucleotides: 6. Germline loops: CDR1 SGDLS, CDR2 YYNGEE. CDR3 length: 17 residues. The CDR3 DNA reads as TGTGCCAGCAGCGCCCGACTAGCGGCCTCGAACACCGGGGAGCTGTTTTTT. It translates to CASSARLAASNTGELFF.

This clone was detected only a few times. V is TRBV6-5 and J is TRBJ2-7; TRBD1 might be the D (6 bases). V lost 6 bases, J lost 9 bases, and 18 bases lay in between. The CDR3 runs 13 residues. Germline V gene data show CDR1 as MNHEY and CDR2 as SVGAGI. This CDR3 is CASRDPQGFGQYF. The CDR3 DNA follows: TGTGCCAGCAGGGACCCACAGGGTTTCGGGCAGTACTTC.

DNA for the CDR3: TGTGCCTGGAGTGCCTACAGTGGCTACACCTTC. This gives the protein CAWSAYSGYTF. The V and J genes are TRBV30 and TRBJ1-2; D is uncertain. The germline V gene encodes CDR1 GTSNPN and CDR2 SVGIG (reference sequence). The length of the CDR3 is 11 residues. Trimming cost V 1 base and J 7 bases, with 7 bases left between them.

The V call is TRBV5-4, the J call TRBJ1-1, with D possibly being TRBD1 (6 bases). Germline values: CDR1 SGHNT, CDR2 YYREEE (reference sequence). Between the trimmed V and J ends, which lost 4 bases and 5 bases, there was a span of 15 bases. The length of the CDR3 is 14 residues. The CDR3 nucleotides read TGTGCCAGCAGCGCGTATAGGGGGGGGACTGAAGCTTTCTTT. Residues: CASSAYRGGTEAFF.

The V gene is TRBV2, the J gene TRBJ2-5; 9 bases match TRBD1. Germline loops: CDR1 SNHLY, CDR2 FYNNEI. There are 12 residues in the CDR3. The V and J ends lost 10 bases and 5 bases, in that order; junction bases with no gene match: 5. CDR3 nucleotide sequence: TGTGCCACCACCGGGACAGGGGAGACCCAGTACTTC. Protein: CATTGTGETQYF. The full variable domain, in which reference TRBV2 and TRBJ2-5 provide the parts outside the CDR3, is EPEVTQTPSHQVTQMGQEVILRCVPISNHLYFYWYRQILGQKVEFLVSFYNNEISEKSEIFDDQFSVERPDGSNFTLKIRSTKLEDSAMYFCATTGTGETQYFGPGTRLLVL.

The chain uses TRBV7-2 and TRBJ2-3; maybe TRBD1 (5 bases). There are 14 residues in the CDR3. V lost 1 base and J lost 1, with 6 bases in between. Germline CDR1 is SGHTA and CDR2 is FQGNSA. The CDR3 spells CASSLVRGTDTQYF. The DNA for the CDR3 is TGTGCCAGCAGCTTAGTCAGGGGCACAGATACGCAGTATTTT.

The V and J genes are TRBV11-3 and TRBJ2-5; D is ambiguous. The CDR3 has 14 amino acids. Trimming stripped 0 bases from V and 3 bases from J, with 8 bases between. The germline CDR1 and CDR2 sequences are SGHNT and YENEEA. CDR3 DNA: TGTGCCAGCAGCTTAGAGGATTGGAAAGAGACCCAGTACTTC. Its protein product is CASSLEDWKETQYF. Full variable domain (missing parts from reference TRBV11-3 and TRBJ2-5): EAGVVQSPRYKIIEKKQPVAFWCNPISGHNTLYWYLQNLGQGPELLIRYENEEAVDDSQLPKDRFSAERLKGVDSTLKIQPAELGDSAVYLCASSLEDWKETQYFGPGTRLLVL.

The chain couples TRBV27 to TRBJ2-1; 11 bases agree with TRBD2. V dropped 10 bases and J dropped 2; count of bases not matched to a gene: 4. The CDR3 contains 14 residues. Germline loops: CDR1 MNHEY, CDR2 SMNVEV (reference sequence). CDR3 loop: CATSTSGTYNEQFF. The CDR3 region has the DNA TGTGCCACGTCGACTAGCGGGACCTACAATGAGCAGTTCTTC.

This rearrangement joins TRBV7-3 to TRBJ2-1; possible D gene TRBD2, 6 bases. V was trimmed by 1 base and J by 4 bases, leaving 11 bases between them. Per germline, CDR1 SGHTA and CDR2 FQGTGA. This CDR3 has 15 amino acids. Written as DNA, the CDR3 is TGTGCCAGCAGCTTAAGGGCTAGCGAGTACAATGAGCAGTTCTTC. Its translation: CASSLRASEYNEQFF. Full variable domain (remainder filled in from reference TRBV7-3 and TRBJ2-1): GAGVSQTPSNKVTEKGKYVELRCDPISGHTALYWYRQSLGQGPEFLIYFQGTGAADDSGLPNDRFFAVRPEGSVSTLKIQRTERGDSAVYLCASSLRASEYNEQFFGPGTRLTVL.

The chain combines TRBV9 with TRBJ2-2; TRBD1 is a possible D gene (5 bases). Germline loops: CDR1 SGDLS, CDR2 YYNGEE. The CDR3 runs to 16 residues. V shed 2 bases and J shed 6 bases, with 17 bases lying between them. DNA for the CDR3: TGTGCCAGCAGCGTCGACCCAGGGTTGGGCGCCGGGGAGCTGTTTTTT. Residues: CASSVDPGLGAGELFF.

The chain carries TRBV6-5 and TRBJ1-1; possibly TRBD1 for D (5 bases). This CDR3 is 14 amino acids long. Germline values: CDR1 MNHEY, CDR2 SVGAGI. Trimming took 0 bases from V and 7 from J, leaving 12 bases between them. Here the CDR3 reads CASSYSRGMGEAFF. CDR3 DNA: TGTGCCAGCAGTTACTCGCGGGGGATGGGTGAAGCTTTCTTT.

The gene calls are TRBV5-5 and TRBJ2-7; D is possibly TRBD1 (6 bases). The CDR3 covers 14 residues. Trimming took off 5 bases at V and 3 bases at J, with 15 bases between the two ends. Germline-derived CDR1 and CDR2 are SGHKS and YYEKEE (reference sequence). The CDR3 DNA reads TGTGCCAGCAGACCGACCGGGACAATCTACGAGCAGTACTTC. Protein: CASRPTGTIYEQYF.